The 8 T cell receptor beta chains below come from one sample, sequenced in a study of blood T cell repertoires in COVID-19. The repertoire was sequenced with immunoSEQ multiplex PCR; TCRdb's copy has only in-frame clones and lacks some. The table shows about 300,000 clones, with 88% occurring only once. Sequenced material: peripheral blood. The receptors originated from a woman aged 25 to 39 with COVID-19, enrolled during active disease.

The chain joins TRBV15 to TRBJ1-6; D might be TRBD1 (6 bases). The V end was cut by 0 bases, the J end by 11 bases, with 11 bases between. The CDR3 loop spans 14 amino acids. CDR1 is LNHNV and CDR2 is YYDKDF in the germline V gene (reference sequence). The CDR3 is CATSRDPGTPPLHF. The CDR3 nucleotides read TGTGCCACCAGCAGAGATCCTGGGACACCACCCCTCCACTTT.

The chain recombines TRBV7-7 with TRBJ2-5; D is ambiguous. The CDR3 covers 14 residues. V lost 5 bases, J lost 5 bases, and 15 bases lay in between. The germline CDR1 and CDR2 sequences are SSHAT and FNYEAQ (reference sequence). The CDR3 bases are TGTGCCAGCAGCCCCTACTCGGCCGGGGAGACCCAGTACTTC. It codes for CASSPYSAGETQYF. The whole variable domain, remainder taken from reference TRBV7-7 and TRBJ2-5, is GAGVSQSPRYKVTKRGQDVTLRCDPISSHATLYWYQQALGQGPEFLTYFNYEAQPDKSGLPSDRFSAERPEGSISTLTIQRTEQRDSAMYRCASSPYSAGETQYFGPGTRLLVL.

This CDR3 reads CASSPQGFPSYEQYV. CDR3 DNA: TGTGCCAGCAGCCCTCAGGGGTTTCCCTCCTACGAGCAGTACGTC. The J gene is TRBJ2-7, the V gene TRBV3-1 (or the pseudogene TRBV3-2); D perhaps matches TRBD1 (6 bases). V was pared by 4 bases and J by 0 bases, with 13 bases between. The CDR3 runs 15 residues. Germline lookup yields CDR1 LGHDT and CDR2 YNNKEL (reference sequence).

The J gene is TRBJ2-3, the V gene TRBV7-3, with 7 bases identical to TRBD2. The length of the CDR3 is 16 residues. The trim removed 5 bases at V and 1 base at J, leaving 9 bases unmatched. CDR1 is SGHTA and CDR2 is FQGTGA in the germline V gene. CDR3 in DNA: TGTGCCAGCAGCCCCGACCGGGGGGTCGGCACAGATACGCAGTATTTT. Residues: CASSPDRGVGTDTQYF.

The chain links TRBV6-1 to TRBJ1-1, with D perhaps TRBD1 (5 bases). Germline V gene sequence: CDR1 MNHNS, CDR2 SASEGT. V was shortened by 0 bases and J by 8 bases, with 19 bases between the two germline ends. This CDR3 spans 16 amino acids. The chain's CDR3 is CASSEAHRPRTLEAFF. The DNA for the CDR3 is TGTGCCAGCAGTGAAGCCCACAGGCCCAGGACCCTGGAAGCTTTCTTT.

The CDR3 region has the DNA TGCGCCAGCAGTCACGGGGGGACAGATACGCAGTATTTT. Amino acids: CASSHGGTDTQYF. V gene TRBV10-1 combines with J gene TRBJ2-3; 7 bases match TRBD2. Germline assignment: CDR1 WNHNN and CDR2 SYGVQD (reference sequence). The CDR3 length is 13 residues. V lost 5 bases, J lost 3 bases, and 2 bases stayed unmatched.

This clone appeared a few times. The chain employs TRBV11-3 and TRBJ1-1, with D possibly matching TRBD1 (6 bases). This CDR3 comprises 15 residues. Germline assignment: CDR1 SGHNT and CDR2 YENEEA. V gave up 5 bases and J gave up 1 base, with 14 bases separating them. CDR3 amino acids: CASSPNRAANTEAFF. The CDR3 DNA sequence: TGTGCCAGCAGCCCCAACAGGGCCGCGAACACTGAAGCTTTCTTT.

The V and J genes are TRBV9 and TRBJ1-6, with 9 bases fitting TRBD1. V lost 10 bases and J lost 10; bases outside the gene matches: 9. Germline assignment: CDR1 SGDLS and CDR2 YYNGEE. The CDR3 is 13 amino acids. CDR3 nucleotide sequence: TGTGCCTCACAGGGGGCCCTATACTCACCCCTCCACTTT. Translating it yields CASQGALYSPLHF. Complete variable domain (other parts from reference TRBV9 and TRBJ1-6): DSGVTQTPKHLITATGQRVTLRCSPRSGDLSVYWYQQSLDQGLQFLIQYYNGEERAKGNILERFSAQQFPDLHSELNLSSLELGDSALYFCASQGALYSPLHFGNGTRLTVT.